Sequencing of this TCR beta chain was carried out in a study of cytomegalovirus exposure and HLA in healthy donors. Germline-derived CDR1 and CDR2 are MNHNY and SVGAGI (reference sequence). V was clipped by 0 bases and J by 6 bases; unmatched bases: 0. There are 15 residues in the CDR3. Study outcomes and limitations: There were 150 to 200 TCR beta chains listed as cytomegalovirus-associated.

In the case of this clone: Antigen specificity is unknown.

A multiplex PCR was run with 60 Vbeta primers and 13 Jbeta primers. Sequenced by immunoSEQ multiplex PCR; TCRdb stores in-frame clones only, minus some. The sample carries tens of thousands of clones, approximately 71% recorded once. The source is a man aged 40-50 years in good health and CMV-seropositive. Sequencing was done on a sample of PBMCs. The V and J genes are TRBV6-6 and TRBJ1-6; 9 nucleotides line up with TRBD1. The CDR3 region has the DNA TGTGCCAGCAGTTACTCGGGACAGGGTAATTCACCCCTCCACTTT. Its protein product is CASSYSGQGNSPLHF.